This section outlines one TCR beta chain sequence together with its context. Trimming cost V 1 base and J 5 bases; bases outside gene matches: 5. The CDR3 covers 15 residues. Per germline, CDR1 SGHKS and CDR2 YYEKEE (reference sequence). This entry belongs to a study of blood T cell repertoires in COVID-19. Profiled with immunoSEQ multiplex PCR; TCRdb holds only in-frame clones, not every one. The sample carries about 100,000 clones, around 90% recorded once. The sequenced sample was peripheral blood. The chain carries TRBV5-5 and TRBJ2-5; 10 nucleotides agree with TRBD2. The sequence derives from a woman aged 50 to 60 with COVID-19, enrolled during active disease. The CDR3 DNA is TGTGCCAGCAGCTTGCCACCTAGCGGGGGTGAGACCCAGTACTTC. It specifies CASSLPPSGGETQYF.